This note documents a single TCR beta chain sequence. Its antigen is currently not known. No base-level quality is on record; no much larger clone is a single base apart. Trimming leaves V shorter by 6 bases and J shorter by 1 base, with the junction holding 6 bases beyond the gene matches. From the germline V gene, CDR1 is MDHEN and CDR2 is SYDVKM. Its CDR3 holds 15 amino acids, cysteine through phenylalanine. The DNA shown is the 45-base CDR3, in frame from base 1. The sample comes from a study of blood T cell repertoires in COVID-19 (dated by TCRdb to about 2020). Concerning the study at large: Collaborator samples came from the United States, Italy and Spain and covered acute and convalescent phases of COVID-19. The material from the prospective study consisted of cDNA or gDNA derived from T cells, B-cell-depleted T cells, or PBMCs. Subjects who had been exposed to COVID-19, were actively infected with it, or had recovered from it provided the deeply sampled blood TCRbeta repertoires that made up the dataset. The repertoires were released in a freely available public database intended as a resource for research on the immune response to SARS-CoV-2. The samples were drawn from the first 160 participants of the ongoing ImmuneRACE study and from 1,254 subjects provided by 6 global collaborators. Nearly every sample came with metadata listing a de-identified subject ID, COVID-19 status, age in years and sex. Where available, HLA class I and class II types were taken from metadata supplied by the sample provider and were not determined by assay-based typing. What the authors observed across the whole study: Clinical and demographic metadata were provided uncurated, with the amount varying by source and participant.

TCRbeta CDR3 regions were amplified from genomic DNA using the immunoSEQ Assay, a bias-controlled multiplex PCR. The study's processing was this. Nucleated cell counts per sample were estimated from amplification of reference gene primers within the assay. To quantify the absolute abundance of each unique TCRbeta CDR3 rearrangement, sequence reads were collapsed and filtered. Productive Simpson clonality was computed per sample as the square root of Simpson's diversity index over productive rearrangements. TCRdb retrieved this table from immuneACCESS and kept in-frame rearrangements only. Not all clones are present; in checked studies, unresolved V genes account for under half, and no reason is known for the remainder. D and trimming were read from the DNA, whereas the V and J calls and clone size are those reported in that table. Recorded for this sample are 150,000 to 200,000 clones; roughly 80% of them occurred a single time. The top ten constitute about 1.5% of the sample.

Each collaborating institution followed its own protocols to collect whole blood in K2EDTA tubes. For TCRbeta analysis, collaborators shipped samples in one of three forms: frozen whole blood, isolated PBMCs, or DNA extracted from either of those sample types. This clonotype was sampled from a human donor in a cohort sampled during active COVID-19. The sample consisted of peripheral blood. The rearrangement combines TRBV28 with TRBJ2-7; 10 junctional bases match TRBD2. The DNA sequence is given as TGTGCCAGCAGCCAACTAGCGGGGCCTTCCTACGAGCAGTACTTC. Protein translation: CASSQLAGPSYEQYF.